This TCR beta chain came from a study of shared clonotypes between healthy human individuals. CDR1 SGDLS and CDR2 YYNGEE come from the germline V gene. Trimming pared 4 bases from V and 7 bases from J, leaving 21 bases between. The length of the CDR3 is 15 residues. Profiled with immunoSEQ multiplex PCR; TCRdb holds only in-frame clones, not every one. There are about 470,000 clones in the sample; roughly 77% occur only once, and under 15% lies in the top ten. The sample comprised PBMCs. This clonotype was sampled from a woman in her thirties or forties in good health. Some clones in this sample may be carry-over from other donors' samples. V gene TRBV9 combines with J gene TRBJ2-7; tentatively, D is TRBD2 (5 bases). The CDR3 spells CASSSTMGEGAEQYF. As DNA, the CDR3 is TGTGCCAGCAGCTCCACCATGGGAGAGGGTGCGGAGCAGTACTTC.